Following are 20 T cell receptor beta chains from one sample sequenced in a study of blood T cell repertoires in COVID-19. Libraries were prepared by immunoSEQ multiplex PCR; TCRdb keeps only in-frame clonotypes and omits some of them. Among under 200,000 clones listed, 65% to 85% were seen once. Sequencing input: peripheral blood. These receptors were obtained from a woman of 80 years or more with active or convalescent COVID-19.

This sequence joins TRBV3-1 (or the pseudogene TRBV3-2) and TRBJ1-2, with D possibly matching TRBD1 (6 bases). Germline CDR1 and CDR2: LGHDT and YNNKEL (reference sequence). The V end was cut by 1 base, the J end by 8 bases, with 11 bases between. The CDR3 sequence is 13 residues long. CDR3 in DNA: TGTGCCAGCAGCCAAGTTGCAGGGGAGGGCTACACCTTC. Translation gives CASSQVAGEGYTF.

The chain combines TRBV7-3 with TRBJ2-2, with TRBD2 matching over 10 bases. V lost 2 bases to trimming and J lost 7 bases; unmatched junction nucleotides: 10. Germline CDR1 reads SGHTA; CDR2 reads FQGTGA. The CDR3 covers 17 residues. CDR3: CASSLDPSGGLHGELFF. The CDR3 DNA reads TGTGCCAGCAGCTTAGACCCTAGCGGGGGATTACACGGGGAGCTGTTTTTT.

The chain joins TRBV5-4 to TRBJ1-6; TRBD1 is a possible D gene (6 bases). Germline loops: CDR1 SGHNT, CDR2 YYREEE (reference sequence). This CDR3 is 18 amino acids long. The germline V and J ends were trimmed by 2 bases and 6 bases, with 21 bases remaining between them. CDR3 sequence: CASSLRQAAKGGNSPLHF. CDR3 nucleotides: TGTGCCAGCAGCTTACGACAGGCGGCGAAGGGCGGTAATTCACCCCTCCACTTT.

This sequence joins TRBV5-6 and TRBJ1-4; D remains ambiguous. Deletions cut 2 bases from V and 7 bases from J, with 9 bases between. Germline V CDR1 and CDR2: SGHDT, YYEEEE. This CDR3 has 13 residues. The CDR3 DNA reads TGTGCCAGCAGCTTCGGGGAGGGTGAAAAACTGTTTTTT. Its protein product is CASSFGEGEKLFF.

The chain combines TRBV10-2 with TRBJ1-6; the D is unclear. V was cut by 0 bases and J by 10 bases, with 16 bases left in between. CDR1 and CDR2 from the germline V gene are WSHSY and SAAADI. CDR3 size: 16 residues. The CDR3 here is CASSESDRGTYSPLHF. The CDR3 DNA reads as TGCGCCAGCAGTGAGTCCGATCGGGGAACCTACTCACCCCTCCACTTT.

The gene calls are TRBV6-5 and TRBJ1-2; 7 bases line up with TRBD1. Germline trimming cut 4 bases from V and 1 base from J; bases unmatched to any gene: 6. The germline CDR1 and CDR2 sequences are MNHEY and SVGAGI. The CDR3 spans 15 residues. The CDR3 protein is CASSSDRVRNYGYTF. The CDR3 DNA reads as TGTGCCAGCAGTTCCGACAGGGTTCGTAACTATGGCTACACCTTC.

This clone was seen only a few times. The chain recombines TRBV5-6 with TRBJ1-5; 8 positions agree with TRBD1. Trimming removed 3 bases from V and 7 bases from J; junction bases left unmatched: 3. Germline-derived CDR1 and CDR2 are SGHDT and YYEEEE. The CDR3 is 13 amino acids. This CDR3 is CASSSDRAQPQHF. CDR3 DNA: TGTGCCAGCAGCTCGGACAGGGCCCAGCCCCAGCATTTT. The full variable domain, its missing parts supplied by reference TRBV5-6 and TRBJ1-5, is DAGVTQSPTHLIKTRGQQVTLRCSPKSGHDTVSWYQQALGQGPQFIFQYYEEEERQRGNFPDRFSGHQFPNYSSELNVNALLLGDSALYLCASSSDRAQPQHFGDGTRLSIL.

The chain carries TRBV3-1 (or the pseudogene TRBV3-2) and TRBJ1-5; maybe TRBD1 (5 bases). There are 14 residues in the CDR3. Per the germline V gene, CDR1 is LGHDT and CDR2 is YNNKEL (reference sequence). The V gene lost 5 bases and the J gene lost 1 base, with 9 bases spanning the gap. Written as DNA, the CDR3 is TGTGCCAGCAGCTCCAGGGAAAGCAATCAGCCCCAGCATTTT. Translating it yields CASSSRESNQPQHF.

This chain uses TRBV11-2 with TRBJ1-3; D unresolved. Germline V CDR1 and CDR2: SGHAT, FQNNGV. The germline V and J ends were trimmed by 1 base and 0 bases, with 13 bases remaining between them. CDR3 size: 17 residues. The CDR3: CASSLVWWLDSGNTIYF. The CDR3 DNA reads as TGTGCCAGCAGCTTAGTTTGGTGGCTCGACTCTGGAAACACCATATATTTT. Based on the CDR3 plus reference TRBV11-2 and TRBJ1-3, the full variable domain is EAGVAQSPRYKIIEKRQSVAFWCNPISGHATLYWYQQILGQGPKLLIQFQNNGVVDDSQLPKDRFSAERLKGVDSTLKIQPAKLEDSAVYLCASSLVWWLDSGNTIYFGEGSWLTVV.

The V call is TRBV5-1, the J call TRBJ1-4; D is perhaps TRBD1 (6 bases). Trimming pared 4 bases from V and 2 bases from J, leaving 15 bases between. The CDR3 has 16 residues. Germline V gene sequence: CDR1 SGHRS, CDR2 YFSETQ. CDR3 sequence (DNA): TGCGCCAGCAGCGAAGGGGGGGCAGCGACTAATGAAAAACTGTTTTTT. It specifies CASSEGGAATNEKLFF.

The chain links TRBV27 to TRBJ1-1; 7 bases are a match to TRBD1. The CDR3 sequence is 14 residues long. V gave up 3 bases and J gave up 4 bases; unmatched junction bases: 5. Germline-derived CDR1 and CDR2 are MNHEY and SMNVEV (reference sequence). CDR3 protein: CASSFGTVGTEAFF. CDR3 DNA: TGTGCCAGCAGTTTCGGGACAGTCGGCACTGAAGCTTTCTTT.

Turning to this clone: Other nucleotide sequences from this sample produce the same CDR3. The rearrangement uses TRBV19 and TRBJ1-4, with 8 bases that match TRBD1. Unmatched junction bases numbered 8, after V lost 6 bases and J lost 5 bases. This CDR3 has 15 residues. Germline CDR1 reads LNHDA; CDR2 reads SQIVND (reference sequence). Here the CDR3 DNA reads TGTGCCAGTAGCGCGGACAGGGTGGGGAATGAAAAACTGTTTTTT. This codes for CASSADRVGNEKLFF.

CDR3: CASTSYGGHSPLHF. The DNA for the CDR3 is TGTGCCAGCACCTCCTACGGGGGGCATTCACCCCTCCACTTT. The J gene is TRBJ1-6, the V gene TRBV7-2; possibly TRBD1 for D (6 bases). V lost 7 bases and J 8 bases, leaving 15 bases between the germline ends. The CDR3 is made up of 14 amino acids. Germline values: CDR1 SGHTA, CDR2 FQGNSA. Together with reference TRBV7-2 and TRBJ1-6, the CDR3 gives the full variable domain: GAGVSQSPSNKVTEKGKDVELRCDPISGHTALYWYRQSLGQGLEFLIYFQGNSAPDKSGLPSDRFSAERTGGSVSTLTIQRTQQEDSAVYLCASTSYGGHSPLHFGNGTRLTVT.

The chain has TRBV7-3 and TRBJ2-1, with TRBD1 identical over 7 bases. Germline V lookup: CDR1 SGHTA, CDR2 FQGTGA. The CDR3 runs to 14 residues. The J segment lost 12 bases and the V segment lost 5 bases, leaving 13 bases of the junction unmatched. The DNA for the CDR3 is TGTGCCAGCAGCCCAAACGAAGGACAGGACGGGCAGTTCTTC. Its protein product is CASSPNEGQDGQFF.

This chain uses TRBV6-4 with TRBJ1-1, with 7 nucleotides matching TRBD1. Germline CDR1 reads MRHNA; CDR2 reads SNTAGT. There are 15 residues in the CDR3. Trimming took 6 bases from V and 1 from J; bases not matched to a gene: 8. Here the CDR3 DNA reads TGTGCCAGCAGGACTACCGGGACAGCGAACACTGAAGCTTTCTTT. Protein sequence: CASRTTGTANTEAFF.

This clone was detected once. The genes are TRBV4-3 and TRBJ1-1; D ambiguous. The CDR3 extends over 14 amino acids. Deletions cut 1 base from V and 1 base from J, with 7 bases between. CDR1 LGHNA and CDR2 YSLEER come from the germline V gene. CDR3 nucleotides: TGCGCCAGCAGCCAAGTACGACAGAACACTGAAGCTTTCTTT. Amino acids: CASSQVRQNTEAFF.

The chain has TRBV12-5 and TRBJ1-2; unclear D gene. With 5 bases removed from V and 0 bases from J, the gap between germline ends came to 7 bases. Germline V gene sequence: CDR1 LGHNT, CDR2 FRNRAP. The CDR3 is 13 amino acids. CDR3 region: CASGGEANYGYTF. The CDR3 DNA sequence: TGTGCTAGTGGTGGAGAGGCTAACTATGGCTACACCTTC.

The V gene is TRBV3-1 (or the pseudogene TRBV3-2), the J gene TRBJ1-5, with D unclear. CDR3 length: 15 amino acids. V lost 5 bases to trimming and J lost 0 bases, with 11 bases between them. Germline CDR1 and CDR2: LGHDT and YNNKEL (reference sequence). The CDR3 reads CASSFSGNSNQPQHF. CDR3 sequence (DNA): TGTGCCAGCAGCTTCTCGGGGAATAGCAATCAGCCCCAGCATTTT.

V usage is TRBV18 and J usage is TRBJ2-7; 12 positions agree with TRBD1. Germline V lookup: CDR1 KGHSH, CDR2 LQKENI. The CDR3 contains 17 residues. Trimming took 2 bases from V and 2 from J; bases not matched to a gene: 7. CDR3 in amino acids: CASSPRAGQGATYEQYF. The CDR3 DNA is TGTGCCAGCTCACCAAGGGCGGGACAGGGGGCCACCTACGAGCAGTACTTC.

Here the CDR3 reads CASSPGQAPLHF. CDR3 coding DNA: TGTGCCAGTAGTCCCGGACAGGCTCCCCTCCACTTT. V and J are TRBV19 and TRBJ1-6, with TRBD1 matching 7 bases. Germline CDR1 is LNHDA and CDR2 is SQIVND (reference sequence). V shed 5 bases, J shed 13 bases, and the junction held 5 bases outside the gene matches. The CDR3 loop spans 12 amino acids.